One and the same sample provided the 15 T cell receptor beta chains below, sequenced in a study of cytomegalovirus exposure and HLA in healthy donors. Data came from immunoSEQ multiplex PCR; TCRdb stores just in-frame clones and leaves some out. The repertoire consists of some 170,000 clones, with around nine tenths occurring once and the leading ten covering roughly 1.4%. Material for sequencing was PBMCs. These receptors were taken from a young woman in good health and CMV-seronegative.

V is TRBV30 and J is TRBJ1-3, with 9 positions matching TRBD1. The ends lost 0 bases at V and 4 bases at J; junction bases unmatched: 7. CDR1 and CDR2 (germline): GTSNPN, SVGIG (reference sequence). The CDR3 has 16 residues. The CDR3 region has the DNA TGTGCCTGGAGTGTACGGAACAGGGGGCGGGGAAACACCATATATTTT. Translation: CAWSVRNRGRGNTIYF.

The chain combines TRBV6-1 with TRBJ2-1; TRBD2 matches at 12 bases. Trimming cost V 5 bases and J 9 bases; bases outside gene matches: 8. The CDR3 consists of 15 residues. Germline V CDR1 and CDR2: MNHNS, SASEGT. The CDR3 DNA reads as TGTGCCAGCAGTCTACCTAGCGGGGGGGCCGGTGAGCAGTTCTTC. It encodes CASSLPSGGAGEQFF.

This clone was recorded a few times. The rearrangement uses TRBV2 and TRBJ1-2; TRBD1 agrees at 9 bases. Germline CDR1 reads SNHLY; CDR2 reads FYNNEI. Trimming removed 6 bases from V and 7 bases from J; junction bases left unmatched: 6. The CDR3 consists of 13 residues. In nucleotides, the CDR3 is TGTGCCAGCAGGGAACAGGGGGCCTTTGGCTACACCTTC. It encodes CASREQGAFGYTF.

The chain carries TRBV19 and TRBJ2-5, with 7 bases matching TRBD1. The germline CDR1 and CDR2 sequences are LNHDA and SQIVND (reference sequence). V lost 5 bases to trimming and J lost 5 bases; unmatched junction nucleotides: 8. The CDR3 contains 14 residues. CDR3 amino acids: CASSQTGFLETQYF. The CDR3 DNA is TGTGCCAGTAGTCAGACAGGGTTCCTGGAGACCCAGTACTTC. Full variable domain (missing parts from reference TRBV19 and TRBJ2-5): DGGITQSPKYLFRKEGQNVTLSCEQNLNHDAMYWYRQDPGQGLRLIYYSQIVNDFQKGDIAEGYSVSREKKESFPLTVTSAQKNPTAFYLCASSQTGFLETQYFGPGTRLLVL.

This chain connects TRBV2 to TRBJ1-4; D gene ambiguous. The CDR3 is 14 residues long. Germline CDR1 is SNHLY and CDR2 is FYNNEI. With 5 bases removed from V and 5 bases from J, the gap between germline ends came to 12 bases. The CDR3 bases are TGTGCCAGCAGTTTTGTGGGGAGAAATGAAAAACTGTTTTTT. Encoded protein: CASSFVGRNEKLFF.

The chain employs TRBV2 and TRBJ1-6; 7 positions agree with TRBD1. V dropped 5 bases and J dropped 8; count of bases not matched to a gene: 6. The CDR3 length is 14 residues. The germline CDR1 and CDR2 sequences are SNHLY and FYNNEI. The CDR3, as DNA: TGTGCCAGCAGTTACAGGGGATCTGATTCACCCCTCCACTTT. The encoded protein is CASSYRGSDSPLHF.

The genes are TRBV5-1 and TRBJ1-2, with D perhaps matching TRBD1 (6 bases). Germline V gives CDR1 SGHRS, CDR2 YFSETQ. Trimming stripped 0 bases from V and 6 bases from J, with 12 bases between. This CDR3 contains 14 residues. The CDR3 loop is CASSLERGGNGYTF. The CDR3 DNA sequence: TGCGCCAGCAGCTTGGAAAGGGGGGGAAATGGCTACACCTTC.

The chain uses TRBV10-1 and TRBJ1-6; TRBD1 is a possible D gene (6 bases). The V and J ends lost 4 bases and 7 bases respectively, with 8 bases between them. The CDR3 contains 13 residues. CDR1 WNHNN and CDR2 SYGVQD come from the germline V gene (reference sequence). CDR3 DNA sequence: TGCGCCAGCAGTGGACAGGTCAATTCACCCCTCCACTTT. This sequence encodes CASSGQVNSPLHF.

V gene TRBV5-1 combines with J gene TRBJ1-1; D is perhaps TRBD1 (5 bases). Germline V gives CDR1 SGHRS, CDR2 YFSETQ. This CDR3 region has 15 residues. V was clipped by 0 bases and J by 1 base, with 10 bases between them. CDR3 DNA sequence: TGCGCCAGCAGCTTGGAAGGGGCTGGGAACACTGAAGCTTTCTTT. Translating it yields CASSLEGAGNTEAFF.

This chain connects TRBV7-9 to TRBJ1-6; 10 bases are shared with TRBD1. The germline V gene encodes CDR1 SEHNR and CDR2 FQNEAQ (reference sequence). V shed 2 bases and J 9 bases; nucleotides not matched to a gene: 7. The CDR3 runs 16 residues. CDR3: CASSLLSGTGVSPLHF. In nucleotides, the CDR3 is TGTGCCAGCAGCTTATTATCCGGGACAGGGGTTTCACCCCTCCACTTT.

The V and J genes are TRBV7-9 and TRBJ2-7; weak D call: TRBD2 (5 bases). Trimming cost V 6 bases and J 6 bases, with 18 bases left between them. Germline CDR1 SEHNR, CDR2 FQNEAQ (reference sequence). CDR3 length equals 14 residues. CDR3 DNA: TGTGCCAGCAGTTCTACGGAGGCGTTAGGCGAGCAGTACTTC. It is translated as CASSSTEALGEQYF.

The chain combines TRBV6-5 with TRBJ2-7; TRBD1 matches 11 bases. This CDR3 spans 15 amino acids. The J segment lost 2 bases and the V segment lost 7 bases, leaving 7 bases of the junction unmatched. Looked up from germline, CDR1 is MNHEY and CDR2 is SVGAGI. In DNA, the CDR3 is TGTGCCAGCACTACTACGGGACAGGGGGCCTACGAGCAGTACTTC. Translation gives CASTTTGQGAYEQYF.

The CDR3 protein is CAISGGRGETQYF. For the CDR3, the DNA is TGTGCCATCAGTGGTGGGAGGGGAGAGACCCAGTACTTC. V and J are TRBV10-3 and TRBJ2-5, with 7 bases aligning to TRBD2. The CDR3 is 13 residues long. Germline V CDR1 and CDR2: ENHRY, SYGVKD. The V and J ends lost 4 bases and 4 bases, in that order; junction bases with no gene match: 3.

The gene calls are TRBV7-2 and TRBJ1-4, with D maybe TRBD1 (6 bases). Per germline, CDR1 SGHTA and CDR2 FQGNSA. Trimming cost V 5 bases and J 6 bases, with 13 bases left between them. The CDR3 runs 14 residues. The CDR3 DNA sequence: TGTGCCAGCAGCGTGACAGGTGGTGATGAAAAACTGTTTTTT. Translating gives CASSVTGGDEKLFF.

A single count supports this clone. The rearrangement uses TRBV11-3 and TRBJ2-2; D possibly corresponds to TRBD1 (5 bases). CDR1 SGHNT and CDR2 YENEEA come from the germline V gene. Between the trimmed V and J ends, which lost 2 bases and 1 base, there was a span of 8 bases. The length of the CDR3 is 15 residues. CDR3 amino acids: CASSLRGQNTGELFF. The DNA of the CDR3 is TGTGCCAGCAGCTTACGAGGACAGAACACCGGGGAGCTGTTTTTT.